The 32 T cell receptor beta chains in this list originate from one sample, sequenced in a study of T cells in Graves' hyperthyroidism and ophthalmopathy. Amplification of TCR beta CDR3 regions used RNA as the template. When the TCR CDR3 underwent first-round RT-PCR, the HTBI primer set was used. TCRdb called the multiplex PCR reads again in MiXCR, with one record for every CDR3 protein. The data show around 300,000 distinct CDR3 sequences, roughly 13% seen once. Sequencing used blood. The receptors come from a woman aged 40 to 55 with Graves' hyperthyroidism.

This clonotype has only a few counts. The V gene is TRBV6-2 or TRBV6-3, the J gene TRBJ1-3, with D hard to call. CDR1 is MNHEY, CDR2 SVGEGT, per germline. Trimming took off 7 bases at V and 4 bases at J, with 23 bases between the two ends. The CDR3 is 17 amino acids. The CDR3 DNA follows: TGTGCCAGCACTTCCCCCCAGGAACCTATCTACGGAAACACCATATATTTT. It yields the protein CASTSPQEPIYGNTIYF.

As for this clonotype: The germline gene is not matched at one end of the junction; a read error may be the cause. The gene calls are TRBV24-1 and TRBJ2-1, with 10 bases fitting TRBD1. Germline loops: CDR1 KGHDR, CDR2 SFDVKD. The CDR3 is made up of 16 amino acids. The CDR3 spells CTTSDLPGQGFHEQFF. In nucleotides, the CDR3 is TGTACCACCAGTGATCTACCGGGACAGGGGTTTCATGAGCAGTTCTTC.

This chain links TRBV6-6 with TRBJ2-2; 9 bases are shared with TRBD2. Looked up from germline, CDR1 is MNHNY and CDR2 is SVGAGI (reference sequence). This CDR3 is built from 14 residues. The J segment lost 5 bases and the V segment lost 6 bases, leaving 4 bases of the junction unmatched. The CDR3 DNA sequence: TGTGCCAGCAGACTAGCGGGTCGGACCGGGGAGCTGTTTTTT. Translation: CASRLAGRTGELFF.

This clonotype was seen many times. V and J are TRBV12-3 or TRBV12-4 and TRBJ2-7; possibly TRBD1 or TRBD2 for D (5 bases each). Trimming pared 1 base from V and 7 bases from J, leaving 23 bases between. CDR3 length: 17 residues. The chain's CDR3 is CASSLGPQSRGFGEQYF. The CDR3 bases are TGTGCCAGCAGTTTAGGTCCTCAGTCGAGGGGCTTCGGAGAGCAGTACTTC.

Turning to this clonotype: The junction does not match germline at one end; this may be a read error. The V and J genes are TRBV7-2 and TRBJ2-2, with 13 nucleotides matching TRBD2. The CDR3 has 15 amino acids. CDR1 SGHTA and CDR2 FQGNSA come from the germline V gene. The CDR3 DNA reads as TGTGCCGGCAGCTACGGACTAGCGGGAGTTGGGGAGCTGTTTTTT. Residues: CAGSYGLAGVGELFF.

This clonotype was observed a handful of times. The CDR3 sequence: CASSRTDRSYGYTF. The CDR3 DNA sequence: TGCGCCAGCAGCCGAACGGACCGTTCGTATGGCTACACCTTC. The V and J genes are TRBV4-1 and TRBJ1-2, with D unresolved. The CDR3 runs to 14 residues. V shed 4 bases and J shed 5 bases, with 14 bases lying between them. Germline V lookup: CDR1 MGHRA, CDR2 YSYEKL.

This clonotype was seen ten or more times. This sequence joins TRBV30 and TRBJ2-7, with D unclear. Trimming removed 2 bases at V and 7 bases at J, with 12 bases between. The CDR3 runs to 12 residues. Germline V gene sequence: CDR1 GTSNPN, CDR2 SVGIG (reference sequence). As DNA, the CDR3 is TGTGCCTGGAGTACGCTGACCCGGGAGCAGTACTTC. It translates to CAWSTLTREQYF. The full variable domain, completed using reference TRBV30 and TRBJ2-7, is SQTIHQWPATLVQPVGSPLSLECTVEGTSNPNLYWYRQAAGRGLQLLFYSVGIGQISSEVPQNLSASRPQDRQFILSSKKLLLSDSGFYLCAWSTLTREQYFGPGTRLTVT.

This clonotype was recorded many times. This chain joins TRBV2 and TRBJ2-3; 8 positions match TRBD2. With V trimmed by 8 bases and J by 1 base, 5 bases remained unmatched. CDR1 SNHLY and CDR2 FYNNEI come from the germline V gene. The CDR3 contains 14 residues. The CDR3 sequence: CASSGAGGTDTQYF. The CDR3 region has the DNA TGTGCCAGCTCAGGAGCGGGAGGCACAGATACGCAGTATTTT.

This clonotype was seen at least ten times. CDR3 protein: CASSVALSGLAGADRLFF. CDR3 nucleotides: TGTGCCAGCAGCGTAGCCCTCTCCGGACTAGCGGGAGCTGATCGGCTGTTTTTT. The V and J genes are TRBV9 and TRBJ2-2, with 13 bases lining up with TRBD2. The CDR3 sequence is 18 residues long. Germline trimming cut 0 bases from V and 13 bases from J; bases unmatched to any gene: 15. CDR1 and CDR2 from the germline V gene are SGDLS and YYNGEE.

A note on this clonotype: With a much larger clone just one base away, this may be a read error. The V and J genes are TRBV19 and TRBJ1-1; D is perhaps TRBD1 (6 bases). From germline, CDR1 is LNHDA and CDR2 SQIVND (reference sequence). The CDR3 is 14 residues long. CDR3 sequence reads: CATARGGLNTEASF. The CDR3 DNA follows: TGTGCCACCGCACGGGGGGGCTTGAACACTGAAGCTTCCTTT.

This clonotype was observed at least ten times. V and J are TRBV18 and TRBJ2-1; 8 positions match TRBD2. The CDR3 sequence is 15 residues long. In germline, CDR1 is KGHSH, CDR2 LQKENI. Trimming removed 2 bases from V and 5 bases from J; junction bases left unmatched: 5. In nucleotides, the CDR3 is TGTGCCAGCTCACCAACGGGAGGGCCACACAATGAGCAGTTCTTC. Residues: CASSPTGGPHNEQFF.

Ten or more counts support this clonotype. This chain links TRBV28 with TRBJ1-2; no clear D. The germline CDR1 and CDR2 sequences are MDHEN and SYDVKM. V was shortened by 6 bases and J by 2 bases, with 10 bases between the two germline ends. The CDR3 totals 13 residues. The CDR3 DNA sequence: TGTGCCAGCAGCTTAGGAGGGAACTATGGCTACACCTTC. This gives the protein CASSLGGNYGYTF.

This clonotype has at least ten counts. The genes are TRBV7-3 and TRBJ2-6; D is undetermined. The CDR3 runs to 17 residues. The germline CDR1 and CDR2 sequences are SGHTA and FQGTGA. V was clipped by 2 bases and J by 1 base, with 12 bases between them. This CDR3 is CASSLQSAASGANVLTF. The CDR3 DNA reads TGTGCCAGCAGCTTACAGTCCGCCGCGTCTGGGGCCAACGTCCTGACTTTC.

In its sample, this clonotype was seen a few times. V gene TRBV14 combines with J gene TRBJ2-7; D is undetermined. Germline lookup yields CDR1 SGHDN and CDR2 FVKESK. The CDR3 is made up of 14 amino acids. The V end was cut by 0 bases, the J end by 5 bases, with 11 bases between. The CDR3 sequence is CASSQDLVSHEQYF. CDR3 sequence (DNA): TGTGCCAGCAGCCAAGATCTTGTCAGCCACGAGCAGTACTTC.

The chain recombines TRBV18 with TRBJ2-7; 7 bases fit TRBD1. Per the germline V gene, CDR1 is KGHSH and CDR2 is LQKENI. This CDR3 has 14 amino acids. The junction had 8 bases not matched to a gene; V was cut back by 6 bases and J by 3 bases. CDR3 sequence (DNA): TGTGCCAGCTCTGCCGGGACAGCGGTCTACGAGCAGTACTTC. Amino acids: CASSAGTAVYEQYF.

This clonotype was counted a few times. This chain uses TRBV19 with TRBJ2-5; D assignment may be TRBD1 or TRBD2 (6 bases each). The CDR3 sequence is 15 residues long. Germline CDR1 LNHDA, CDR2 SQIVND (reference sequence). V was clipped by 5 bases and J by 1 base, with 14 bases between them. CDR3 loop: CASSPLGGTQETQYF. CDR3 nucleotide sequence: TGTGCCAGTAGTCCCCTAGGGGGGACCCAAGAGACCCAGTACTTC.

This clonotype was seen many times. The rearrangement uses TRBV3-1 and TRBJ2-3; 7 nucleotides match TRBD2. The germline V gene has CDR1 LGHDT and CDR2 YNNKEL (reference sequence). CDR3 length: 15 residues. Trimming at V came to 1 base and at J to 2 bases, leaving 3 bases not matched to a gene. CDR3: CASSQVGGDTDTQYF. The DNA for the CDR3 is TGTGCCAGCAGCCAAGTGGGAGGGGACACAGATACGCAGTATTTT.

This clonotype turned up a few times. The chain joins TRBV7-9 to TRBJ1-1; unclear D gene. The CDR3 has 11 amino acids. Germline values: CDR1 SEHNR, CDR2 FQNEAQ (reference sequence). V lost 6 bases and J lost 11, with 13 bases in between. The CDR3 DNA reads as TGTGCCAGCAGATTGGAGTCTTTTGCTTTCTTT. This codes for CASRLESFAFF.

This clonotype was picked up many times. CDR3 sequence reads: CASSKGRGGYTF. The DNA for the CDR3 is TGTGCCAGCAGTAAAGGACGCGGTGGCTACACCTTC. This rearrangement joins TRBV12-3 or TRBV12-4 to TRBJ1-2; D call uncertain. This CDR3 has 12 amino acids. V lost 5 bases to trimming and J lost 7 bases, with 11 bases between them.

This clonotype was detected ten times or more. The J gene is TRBJ1-2, the V gene TRBV2; D gene ambiguous. Germline V gene sequence: CDR1 SNHLY, CDR2 FYNNEI. This CDR3 is built from 12 residues. Trimming stripped 4 bases from V and 4 bases from J, with 7 bases between. The DNA of the CDR3 is TGTGCCAGCAGTGCGACTGTCTATGGCTACACCTTC. This translates into CASSATVYGYTF.

The CDR3, as DNA: TGTGCCAGCAGTTCCCCGGTCCCTCAAACGCAAGCCGAGCAGTACTTC. This codes for CASSSPVPQTQAEQYF. This rearrangement joins TRBV28 to TRBJ2-7, with D uncertain. The CDR3 runs 16 residues. Germline CDR1 and CDR2: MDHEN and SYDVKM. The germline V and J ends were trimmed by 4 bases and 6 bases, with 22 bases remaining between them.

In regard to this clonotype: It may be a read error: a sequence one base away is much more abundant. The chain uses TRBV11-3 and TRBJ1-6; maybe TRBD1 (6 bases). Between the trimmed V and J ends, which lost 8 bases and 5 bases, there was a span of 13 bases. Looked up from germline, CDR1 is SGHNT and CDR2 is YENEEA. This CDR3 region has 14 residues. Here the CDR3 reads CASCQGHNNSPLHF. The CDR3 bases are TGTGCCAGCTGCCAGGGACACAATAATTCACCCCTCCACTTT.

This clonotype has at least ten counts. This rearrangement joins TRBV2 to TRBJ2-1, with TRBD2 identical over 11 bases. The CDR3 is 15 amino acids. The V and J ends lost 9 bases and 3 bases, in that order; junction bases with no gene match: 7. Germline V lookup: CDR1 SNHLY, CDR2 FYNNEI. The CDR3 region has the DNA TGTGCCAGTAGAACTAGCGGGAGTGACTACAATGAGCAGTTCTTC. This translates into CASRTSGSDYNEQFF.

This clonotype was seen ten or more times. V gene TRBV11-2 combines with J gene TRBJ1-4; D unresolved. CDR1 SGHAT and CDR2 FQNNGV come from the germline V gene. CDR3 size: 15 residues. Trimming pared 2 bases from V and 7 bases from J, leaving 14 bases between. The CDR3 DNA is TGTGCCAGCAGCTTATCGGACTCTCCACGTGAAAAACTGTTTTTT. Translating it yields CASSLSDSPREKLFF.

This clonotype has at least ten counts. The chain joins TRBV7-9 to TRBJ2-7; D is undetermined. CDR3 length: 12 amino acids. V gave up 5 bases and J gave up 3 bases, with 8 bases separating them. The germline V gene has CDR1 SEHNR and CDR2 FQNEAQ (reference sequence). The DNA for the CDR3 is TGTGCCAGCAGCCCCGGTATCTACGAGCAGTACTTC. Protein sequence: CASSPGIYEQYF.

This clonotype was counted at least ten times. The chain recombines TRBV10-3 with TRBJ1-5; 9 bases line up with TRBD1. The germline CDR1 and CDR2 sequences are ENHRY and SYGVKD. The CDR3 sequence is 14 residues long. V lost 3 bases, J lost 8 bases, and 5 bases stayed unmatched. CDR3 DNA sequence: TGTGCCATCAGTGAAGGGACAGGGTTTGAGCCCCAGCATTTT. Encoded protein: CAISEGTGFEPQHF.

Many counts were recorded for this clonotype. The V gene is TRBV27, the J gene TRBJ2-5; D assignment may be TRBD1 or TRBD2 (6 bases each). The CDR3 consists of 15 residues. Trimming took off 5 bases at V and 5 bases at J, with 18 bases between the two ends. Germline CDR1 MNHEY, CDR2 SMNVEV (reference sequence). The CDR3 DNA is TGTGCCAGCAGTCCCATATGGAGAGGGGGGGAGACCCAGTACTTC. Translation: CASSPIWRGGETQYF.

At least ten counts were recorded for this clonotype. J is TRBJ1-4 and V is TRBV20-1; TRBD1 matches 8 bases. Germline V gene lookup returns CDR1 DFQATT and CDR2 SNEGSKA (reference sequence). J lost 7 bases, V lost 6 bases, and 10 bases had no gene match. The CDR3 is 14 amino acids. The CDR3 spells CSAEPGGEPEKLFF. The CDR3 DNA reads TGCAGTGCGGAACCAGGGGGCGAACCTGAAAAACTGTTTTTT.

This clonotype was seen at least ten times. The rearrangement uses TRBV15 and TRBJ2-7; D call uncertain. The length of the CDR3 is 13 residues. Per germline, CDR1 LNHNV and CDR2 YYDKDF (reference sequence). Trimming cost V 3 bases and J 4 bases, with 10 bases left between them. The DNA for the CDR3 is TGTGCCACCAGCAGCCAAGCTCTTTACGAGCAGTACTTC. Translating it yields CATSSQALYEQYF.

This clonotype was counted ten times or more. This sequence joins TRBV2 and TRBJ2-1; D is perhaps TRBD2 (6 bases). CDR1 is SNHLY and CDR2 is FYNNEI in the germline V gene. V lost 0 bases, J lost 3 bases, and 6 bases lay in between. This CDR3 is built from 14 residues. This CDR3 reads CASSEAGSYNEQFF. CDR3 bases: TGTGCCAGCAGTGAAGCCGGGAGCTACAATGAGCAGTTCTTC.

This clonotype has only a few counts. The chain has TRBV6-1 and TRBJ2-1, with a tentative D call TRBD2 (5 bases). This CDR3 contains 14 residues. Germline V gene sequence: CDR1 MNHNS, CDR2 SASEGT. Trimming removed 7 bases from V and 6 bases from J, with 16 bases in between. Here the CDR3 DNA reads TGTGCCAGCAATCTCAGCCCCACTAGCAATGAGCAGTTCTTC. Its translation is CASNLSPTSNEQFF.

This clonotype was seen repeatedly, ten times or more. V usage is TRBV11-3 and J usage is TRBJ1-3; no clear D. This CDR3 has 13 amino acids. CDR1 is SGHNT and CDR2 is YENEEA in the germline V gene. V was shortened by 2 bases and J by 2 bases, with 4 bases between the two germline ends. The DNA of the CDR3 is TGTGCCAGCAGCTTAACCCCTGGAAACACCATATATTTT. Its translation: CASSLTPGNTIYF.